The 10 T cell receptor beta chains below were found in one sample sequenced in a study of Graves' ophthalmopathy and Graves' hyperthyroidism. TCR beta CDR3 amplification used RNA transcripts. First-round RT-PCR relied on HTBI primers, and a second-round multiplex PCR came next. TCRdb reprocessed the multiplex PCR reads via MiXCR and lists one record per CDR3 protein. The sample records a few hundred thousand distinct CDR3 sequences, approximately 18% being singletons. Sequenced: peripheral blood. Receptors were obtained from an adult woman with stable Graves' hyperthyroidism.

The DNA of the CDR3 is TGCAGTGCGAGACGACTAGCGGGAGGCCAGGAGACCCAGTACTTC. This codes for CSARRLAGGQETQYF. This chain uses TRBV20-1 with TRBJ2-5, with TRBD2 identical over 13 bases. CDR3 length: 15 amino acids. J lost 5 bases, V lost 6 bases, and 9 bases had no gene match. Per the germline V gene, CDR1 is DFQATT and CDR2 is SNEGSKA (reference sequence).

Ten or more counts support this clonotype. This chain connects TRBV2 to TRBJ2-7; D is unresolved. V shed 8 bases and J shed 2 bases, with 16 bases lying between them. Germline assignment: CDR1 SNHLY and CDR2 FYNNEI. The CDR3 runs 14 residues. In DNA, the CDR3 is TGTGCCAGCCGTAGGTGGAACAGCGCCTACGAGCAGTACTTC. Translated, it gives CASRRWNSAYEQYF.

In this sample, this clonotype turned up many times. The chain couples TRBV28 to TRBJ1-3; a possible D gene is TRBD1 (5 bases). This CDR3 has 17 amino acids. Germline assignment: CDR1 MDHEN and CDR2 SYDVKM. V lost 6 bases to trimming and J lost 0 bases, with 18 bases between them. The CDR3 coding sequence is TGTGCCAGCAGGCGAGGGTGGGGCACACGCTCTGGAAACACCATATATTTT. Its protein is CASRRGWGTRSGNTIYF.

Concerning this clonotype itself: Because the CDR3 is missing its conserved closing phenylalanine or tryptophan, this is likely a read error. No DNA is shown, since the ends of the CDR3 on it are uncertain; the CDR3 is the one TCRdb lists. This chain connects TRBV12-3 or TRBV12-4 to TRBJ1-1; the table's D call, TRBD1, has no DNA check behind it. The CDR3 sequence runs 15 residues, both termini included. The CDR3 loop is CASSSRGFGNTEALL.

This clonotype was found a few times. The rearrangement uses TRBV18 and TRBJ2-6, with TRBD1 identical over 7 bases. CDR3 length: 18 residues. Losses at the gene ends were 0 bases for V and 3 bases for J; bases not matched to a gene: 8. Germline V gene data show CDR1 as KGHSH and CDR2 as LQKENI. CDR3 nucleotides: TGTGCCAGCTCACCACCGACAGGGAAGACTTATGGGGCCAACGTCCTGACTTTC. The encoded protein is CASSPPTGKTYGANVLTF. Supplemented by reference TRBV18 and TRBJ2-6, the full variable domain reads NAGVMQNPRHLVRRRGQEARLRCSPMKGHSHVYWYRQLPEEGLKFMVYLQKENIIDESGMPKERFSAEFPKEGPSILRIQQVVRGDSAAYFCASSPPTGKTYGANVLTFGAGSRLTVL.

In the case of this clonotype: Possible read error: a much larger clone is one base away. V gene TRBV5-5 combines with J gene TRBJ2-7, with no clear D. The V gene lost 2 bases and the J gene lost 0 bases, with 12 bases spanning the gap. The CDR3 is 15 residues long. The germline V gene has CDR1 SGHKS and CDR2 YYEKEE (reference sequence). CDR3 amino acids: CASSFIKHTSYEQYV. The CDR3 nucleotides read TGTGCCAGCAGCTTCATCAAACACACCTCCTACGAGCAGTACGTC.

This clonotype was detected many times. This rearrangement joins TRBV4-1 to TRBJ2-5; D gene ambiguous. V dropped 0 bases and J dropped 4 bases, with 9 bases sitting between them. The CDR3 runs to 14 residues. Germline CDR1 reads MGHRA; CDR2 reads YSYEKL. As DNA, the CDR3 is TGCGCCAGCAGCCAAGATAAGAGAGGAGAGACCCAGTACTTC. It yields the protein CASSQDKRGETQYF.

This clonotype was detected ten times or more. The chain is built from TRBV7-9 and TRBJ2-7; possibly TRBD1 for D (6 bases). CDR1 is SEHNR, CDR2 FQNEAQ, per germline (reference sequence). The V and J ends lost 1 base and 0 bases respectively, with 10 bases between them. The CDR3 sequence is 15 residues long. CDR3 protein: CASSLGRDNSYEQYF. The CDR3 DNA is TGTGCCAGCAGCTTAGGACGGGACAACTCCTACGAGCAGTACTTC.

Ten or more counts support this clonotype. The chain is built from TRBV30 and TRBJ1-2; D remains ambiguous. The V gene lost 7 bases and the J gene lost 5 bases, with 14 bases spanning the gap. Germline assignment: CDR1 GTSNPN and CDR2 SVGIG (reference sequence). CDR3 length: 12 amino acids. CDR3 sequence (DNA): TGTGCCTACTCAGTGGGCCCATATGGCTACACCTTC. It translates to CAYSVGPYGYTF. Variable domain in full (rest from reference TRBV30 and TRBJ1-2): SQTIHQWPATLVQPVGSPLSLECTVEGTSNPNLYWYRQAAGRGLQLLFYSVGIGQISSEVPQNLSASRPQDRQFILSSKKLLLSDSGFYLCAYSVGPYGYTFGSGTRLTVV.

Ten or more counts support this clonotype. J is TRBJ1-1 and V is TRBV10-2, with D unresolved. This CDR3 spans 14 amino acids. Germline CDR1 reads WSHSY; CDR2 reads SAAADI. V gave up 7 bases and J gave up 3 bases, with 15 bases separating them. The CDR3 loop reads CASKPPVSDTEAFF. CDR3 in DNA: TGCGCCAGCAAACCCCCGGTGTCCGACACTGAAGCTTTCTTT.